Listed below are T cell receptor beta chains from one sample, sequenced in a study of blood T cell repertoires in COVID-19. Sequencing was performed with immunoSEQ multiplex PCR; in TCRdb, only in-frame clones are kept and a portion is missing. Of some 250,000 clones detected, approximately 81% appear once; the ten largest clones hold over 2.5%. The specimen was peripheral blood. The receptor set was obtained from a woman in her sixties with active or convalescent COVID-19. CDR3s include the opening cysteine and the closing phenylalanine or tryptophan. A D gene is named only where the DNA matches it firmly. Expanded clones are given a class, and other clones once, few, many or no size at all.

TRBV25-1	TRBJ1-2	NA	NA	TGTGCCAGCAGCAAGGGACTCGGCCGCTACACCTTC	CASSKGLGRYTF
TRBV7-9	TRBJ2-7	NA	NA	TGTGCCAGCAGCCAATGGAGGAGCTCCTACGAGCAGTACTTC	CASSQWRSSYEQYF
TRBV2	TRBJ1-5	NA	NA	TGTGCCAGCAGTGCAGGACAGCCCCAGCATTTT	CASSAGQPQHF
TRBV7-2	TRBJ1-3	NA	NA	TGTGCCAGCAGCTTAGGCCCTCCCGGCTCTGGAAACACCATATATTTT	CASSLGPPGSGNTIYF
TRBV19	TRBJ1-6	TRBD1	NA	TGTGCCAGTAGTATCGACAGGGGTAATTCACCCCTCCACTTT	CASSIDRGNSPLHF
TRBV7-2	TRBJ1-5	NA	NA	TGTGCCAGCAGCCATTCAGGGGTCGGGCAGCCCCAGCATTTT	CASSHSGVGQPQHF
TRBV18	TRBJ2-7	NA	NA	TGTGCCAGCTCACCCTCTGCTACCTACGAGCAGTACTTC	CASSPSATYEQYF
TRBV3-1/TRBV3-2	TRBJ1-1	NA	NA	TGTGCCAGCAGCCGGGCTTTGGCCACTGAAGCTTTCTTT	CASSRALATEAFF
TRBV5-1	TRBJ1-1	TRBD1	NA	TGCGCCAGCAGCTGGGACAGGGCTGAAGCTTTCTTT	CASSWDRAEAFF
TRBV7-6	TRBJ2-3	TRBD2	NA	TGTGCCAGCAGCTTAGACGTAGCGGGGGGCACAGATACGCAGTATTTT	CASSLDVAGGTDTQYF
TRBV7-9	TRBJ1-1	TRBD1	once	TGTGCCAGCAGCCGCACTCGTGACAGGGCGAACACTGAAGCTTTCTTT	CASSRTRDRANTEAFF
TRBV7-8	TRBJ2-1	TRBD1	few	TGTGCCAGCAGCTTTGGACAGGGGGGGCACAATGAGCAGTTCTTC	CASSFGQGGHNEQFF
TRBV5-1	TRBJ2-2	NA	few	TGCGCCAGCAGCTTGGCCGTCGGGGGTTCCGGGGAGCTGTTTTTT	CASSLAVGGSGELFF
TRBV10-3	TRBJ2-3	TRBD1	NA	TGTGCCATCAGTGGGGGACAGGGGGAGGATACGCAGTATTTT	CAISGGQGEDTQYF
TRBV2	TRBJ2-3	TRBD2	NA	TGTGCCAGCAGGCGGGGGACGGACGAGATGTCAGATACGCAGTATTTT	CASRRGTDEMSDTQYF
TRBV24-1	TRBJ2-5	TRBD1	NA	TGTGCCACCAGTGATGGACAGGGGATTAAAGAGACCCAGTACTTC	CATSDGQGIKETQYF
TRBV20-1	TRBJ2-3	TRBD2	NA	TGCAGTGCTAGTTCAGGTAGCGGGGGGGCCTCCCGCCGGGGCGCAGATACGCAGTATTTT	CSASSGSGGASRRGADTQYF
TRBV18	TRBJ2-1	TRBD2	NA	TGTGCCAGCTCACCACCGGGACTAGCGGGCGATGAGCAGTTCTTC	CASSPPGLAGDEQFF
TRBV5-1	TRBJ2-7	NA	NA	TGCGCCAGCAGCTTGGGTCTTGGCGGGGGCTGGACATACGAGCAGTACTTC	CASSLGLGGGWTYEQYF
TRBV5-4	TRBJ1-1	NA	NA	TGTGCCAGCAAGATTGGACAGCCAAACACTGAAGCTTTCTTT	CASKIGQPNTEAFF
TRBV19	TRBJ2-3	TRBD1	NA	TGTGCCAGTAGTGTGGACAGGGGGATCCCAGATACGCAGTATTTT	CASSVDRGIPDTQYF
TRBV19	TRBJ1-2	TRBD1	NA	TGTGCCAGCCGGGGCCCGGATGGACAGGGAAAAAACTATGGCTACACCTTC	CASRGPDGQGKNYGYTF
TRBV4-2	TRBJ1-2	NA	NA	TGTGCCAGCAGCCAAGTGTACGTGACAGATGCCTATGGCTACACCTTC	CASSQVYVTDAYGYTF
TRBV4-3	TRBJ1-2	NA	NA	TGCGCCAGCAGCCAAGTTTCGGACAGTAACTATGGCTACACCTTC	CASSQVSDSNYGYTF
TRBV11-2	TRBJ1-4	NA	NA	TGTGCCAGCAGCTTAATGAACAGCCCTCCTGAAAAACTGTTTTTT	CASSLMNSPPEKLFF
TRBV6-5	TRBJ2-2	TRBD2	NA	TGTGCCAGCAGCATAGCGGGGGGGCACACCGGGGAGCTGTTTTTT	CASSIAGGHTGELFF
TRBV18	TRBJ2-4	NA	few	TGTGCCAGCTCACGTGACTATCGATTTGACATTCAGTACTTC	CASSRDYRFDIQYF
TRBV5-1	TRBJ2-7	NA	NA	TGCGCCAGCAGCTTGGCCGGGACATTATACGAGCAGTACTTC	CASSLAGTLYEQYF
TRBV6-6	TRBJ2-1	TRBD2	once	TGTGCCAGCAGTTCGGCGGGGGGTGAGCAGTTCTTC	CASSSAGGEQFF
TRBV14	TRBJ1-4	NA	few	TGTGCCAGCAGCTCCCGGTTTGCGGACAGTAATGAAAAACTGTTTTTT	CASSSRFADSNEKLFF
TRBV28	TRBJ2-2	TRBD2	NA	TGTGCCAGCAGTTTGGGCGGGGGGCTGGAGCTGTTTTTT	CASSLGGGLELFF
TRBV6-6	TRBJ1-3	NA	NA	TGTGCCAGCAGAGGGCCAGGGACTGGAAACACCATATATTTT	CASRGPGTGNTIYF
TRBV29-1	TRBJ2-7	TRBD1	NA	TGCAGCGCCATAGGACCGGGACAGCGGACCCCCTACGAGCAGTACTTC	CSAIGPGQRTPYEQYF
TRBV27	TRBJ2-3	NA	NA	TGTGCCAGCAGTTTAGCAGGGATTGATACGCAGTATTTT	CASSLAGIDTQYF
TRBV9	TRBJ2-5	TRBD2	NA	TGTGCCAGCAGCGTAGCGGGGGGAAATAAAGAGACCCAGTACTTC	CASSVAGGNKETQYF
TRBV10-3	TRBJ2-5	NA	NA	TGTGCCATCGGCGACCGGGGAGAGACCCAGTACTTC	CAIGDRGETQYF
TRBV5-1	TRBJ2-3	TRBD2	NA	TGCGCCAGCAGCTTGGACACTAGCGGAGGCACAGATACGCAGTATTTT	CASSLDTSGGTDTQYF
TRBV5-1	TRBJ2-3	TRBD2	NA	TGCGCCAGTGTAGCGGGGGTGTTGAGCACAGATACGCAGTATTTT	CASVAGVLSTDTQYF
TRBV20-1	TRBJ2-7	NA	few	TGCAGTGCCTCCCCCTACGAGCAGTACTTC	CSASPYEQYF
TRBV6-2/TRBV6-3	TRBJ2-1	TRBD2	NA	TGTGCCAGCAGTTACGAAAGGCGGGGGGGCCAGGGTGAGCAGTTCTTC	CASSYERRGGQGEQFF
TRBV4-3	TRBJ2-7	NA	NA	TGCGCCAGCAGCCAAGACAGAGGCTACGAGCAGTACTTC	CASSQDRGYEQYF
TRBV11-1	TRBJ2-2	TRBD2	NA	TGTGCCAGCAGCTTCACCCTAGCGGGGGGCGGGGAGCTGTTTTTT	CASSFTLAGGGELFF
TRBV24-1	TRBJ2-7	NA	NA	TGTGCCACCAACGTGGGGAGACCAGACTCCTACGAGCAGTACTTC	CATNVGRPDSYEQYF
TRBV6-6	TRBJ1-5	NA	NA	TGTGCCAGCAGTTACGAGGGATATCGTCAGCCCCAGCATTTT	CASSYEGYRQPQHF
TRBV7-3	TRBJ2-1	NA	NA	TGTGCCAGCAGCTTAATGAACAGGGAAAATGAGCAGTTCTTC	CASSLMNRENEQFF
TRBV19	TRBJ2-6	TRBD2	NA	TGTGCCAGTAGTAAAAGGGGAGGGAGGGGCCTCGGCTCTGGGGCCAACGTCCTGACTTTC	CASSKRGGRGLGSGANVLTF
TRBV5-5	TRBJ2-3	NA	NA	TGTGCCAGCAGCCACAGGGCCAGTACAGATACGCAGTATTTT	CASSHRASTDTQYF
TRBV21-1	TRBJ2-6	NA	once	TGTGCCAGCAGCAAATGCGGACAGGGTGTTGCCAACGTCCTGACTTTC	CASSKCGQGVANVLTF